Below, 26 T cell receptor beta chains from the same sample are listed, as sequenced in a study of control samples from healthy donors and cancer patients (dated by TCRdb to 2018 to 2021). Preparation of the library involved the immunoSEQ multiplex PCR assay. The clones in this table, taken by TCRdb from immuneACCESS, are in-frame only. Not every clone is retained; where verified, under half of the shortfall comes from an unresolved V gene, and the cause of the rest is unknown. This sample holds roughly 120,000 clones; 80% to 95% were observed only once. The ten largest clones add up to 6% to 8% of the sample. The sample consisted of blood. The receptors originated from a woman between 18 and 30 years old in good health.

The chain uses TRBV24-1 and TRBJ2-6; D remains unclear. Trimming stripped 6 bases from V and 0 bases from J, with 2 bases between. The CDR3 sequence is 13 residues long. Germline assignment: CDR1 KGHDR and CDR2 SFDVKD. CDR3 amino acids: CATSLSGANVLTF. CDR3 bases: TGTGCCACCAGTCTCTCTGGGGCCAACGTCCTGACTTTC.

J is TRBJ2-7 and V is TRBV7-9, with 8 bases aligning to TRBD2. The CDR3 consists of 16 residues. The V gene's germline CDR1 is SEHNR and CDR2 FQNEAQ (reference sequence). The junction had 8 bases not matched to a gene; V was cut back by 4 bases and J by 0 bases. CDR3 DNA: TGTGCCAGCAGCTCCGCCCGGACTAGCAACTCCTACGAGCAGTACTTC. Protein product: CASSSARTSNSYEQYF.

V is TRBV1 and J is TRBJ2-3; the D call TRBD2 from the table was never checked on the DNA. TRBV1 is labeled a pseudogene. This CDR3 has 17 amino acids. The CDR3: CTSSHLEQHLSTDTQYF. CDR3 sequence (DNA): TGCACCAGCAGCCACCTAGAGCAGCACCTTAGCACAGATACGCAGTATTTT.

This sequence joins TRBV5-6 and TRBJ1-2; D unresolved. The CDR3 covers 12 residues. Germline loops: CDR1 SGHDT, CDR2 YYEEEE. The germline V and J ends were trimmed by 2 bases and 4 bases, with 6 bases remaining between them. The CDR3: CASSLGSYGYTF. CDR3 bases: TGTGCCAGCAGCTTAGGGTCCTATGGCTACACCTTC.

The chain recombines TRBV30 with TRBJ2-7; the match to TRBD2 covers 8 bases. CDR1 is GTSNPN and CDR2 is SVGIG in the germline V gene (reference sequence). The CDR3 totals 13 residues. The V gene end was trimmed by 3 bases and the J gene end by 6 bases; junction bases not matched to a gene: 7. CDR3 residues: CAWSNRRGAEQYF. Here the CDR3 DNA reads TGTGCCTGGAGCAACCGGCGGGGGGCCGAGCAGTACTTC.

The rearrangement joins TRBV5-1 to TRBJ2-3, with TRBD2 matching over 11 bases. Trimming removed 0 bases from V and 7 bases from J; junction bases left unmatched: 4. The CDR3 runs to 15 residues. The germline gives CDR1 SGHRS, CDR2 YFSETQ. CDR3 nucleotides: TGCGCCAGCAGCTTGGGGACTAGCGGGTTGAATACGCAGTATTTT. It yields the protein CASSLGTSGLNTQYF. Combining the CDR3 with reference TRBV5-1 and TRBJ2-3 gives the whole variable domain KAGVTQTPRYLIKTRGQQVTLSCSPISGHRSVSWYQQTPGQGLQFLFEYFSETQRNKGNFPGRFSGRQFSNSRSEMNVSTLELGDSALYLCASSLGTSGLNTQYFGPGTRLTVL.

The V gene is TRBV5-5, the J gene TRBJ2-1, with D unclear. Between the trimmed V and J ends, which lost 0 bases and 9 bases, there was a span of 10 bases. This CDR3 is built from 13 residues. Germline V gene lookup returns CDR1 SGHKS and CDR2 YYEKEE (reference sequence). CDR3: CASSLGAATEQFF. The CDR3 DNA reads TGTGCCAGCAGCTTGGGGGCCGCGACTGAGCAGTTCTTC.

The chain uses TRBV5-6 and TRBJ2-7; maybe TRBD1 (5 bases). CDR1 is SGHDT and CDR2 is YYEEEE in the germline V gene. V was shortened by 2 bases and J by 4 bases, with 16 bases between the two germline ends. The length of the CDR3 is 15 residues. CDR3 region: CASSLPTGSVYEQYF. The CDR3 DNA reads as TGTGCCAGCAGCTTACCAACAGGTTCTGTTTACGAGCAGTACTTC.

This clone was found once. The genes are TRBV24-1 and TRBJ2-1, with D possibly called TRBD1 or TRBD2 (5 bases each). This CDR3 comprises 17 residues. The germline gives CDR1 KGHDR, CDR2 SFDVKD. V lost 7 bases and J lost 5, with 23 bases in between. CDR3 in amino acids: CATSPIRAGPGNNEQFF. The CDR3 DNA follows: TGTGCCACCAGCCCCATCCGGGCAGGGCCGGGGAACAATGAGCAGTTCTTC.

The genes are TRBV6-6 and TRBJ1-2; D gene ambiguous. The germline V gene encodes CDR1 MNHNY and CDR2 SVGAGI (reference sequence). The CDR3 consists of 12 residues. V was clipped by 7 bases and J by 3 bases, with 9 bases between them. The DNA of the CDR3 is TGTGCCAGCACTAAGTGGGACTATGGCTACACCTTC. Protein sequence: CASTKWDYGYTF.

This sequence joins TRBV6-2 or TRBV6-3 and TRBJ2-7, with D perhaps assigned TRBD1 or TRBD2 (5 bases each). Deletions cut 2 bases from V and 2 bases from J, with 10 bases between. The CDR3 spans 14 residues. Germline V gives CDR1 MNHEY, CDR2 SVGEGT. The CDR3 sequence: CASSYGTETYEQYF. DNA of the CDR3: TGTGCCAGCAGTTACGGGACGGAGACCTACGAGCAGTACTTC.

The chain links TRBV4-2 to TRBJ2-7; TRBD2 aligns across 11 bases. This CDR3 spans 15 amino acids. Germline-derived CDR1 and CDR2 are LGHNA and YNFKEQ. Germline trimming cut 4 bases from V and 4 bases from J; bases unmatched to any gene: 6. CDR3 in amino acids: CASSPLAGEGYEQYF. CDR3 nucleotides: TGTGCCAGCAGCCCACTAGCGGGAGAAGGGTACGAGCAGTACTTC.

This rearrangement joins TRBV11-2 to TRBJ1-3, with D perhaps TRBD1 (6 bases). V gave up 3 bases and J gave up 0 bases, with 6 bases separating them. The CDR3 length is 14 residues. Germline lookup yields CDR1 SGHAT and CDR2 FQNNGV. Here the CDR3 reads CASSLDSSGNTIYF. The CDR3 nucleotides are TGTGCCAGCAGCTTGGACAGCTCTGGAAACACCATATATTTT.

The rearrangement joins TRBV28 to TRBJ1-2; D perhaps matches TRBD1 (5 bases). With 4 bases removed from V and 2 bases from J, the gap between germline ends came to 11 bases. CDR1 and CDR2 from the germline V gene are MDHEN and SYDVKM. The CDR3 is made up of 14 amino acids. The CDR3 spells CASSSPPGNYGYTF. The DNA for the CDR3 is TGTGCCAGCAGTTCGCCGCCAGGGAACTATGGCTACACCTTC.

The chain links TRBV12-3 or TRBV12-4 to TRBJ1-5, with TRBD1 as a possible D gene (5 bases). The CDR3 is 13 amino acids. Trimming left V 4 bases short and J 5 bases short, with 9 bases between. In nucleotides, the CDR3 is TGTGCCAGCAGTTGGGACCGCGATCAGCCCCAGCATTTT. Encoded protein: CASSWDRDQPQHF.

V gene TRBV9 combines with J gene TRBJ2-1; D is possibly TRBD1 (5 bases). Per germline, CDR1 SGDLS and CDR2 YYNGEE. The CDR3 has 13 amino acids. V was cut by 0 bases and J by 9 bases, with 10 bases left in between. CDR3 bases: TGTGCCAGCAGCGTAGGGGTCCAGGGTGAGCAGTTCTTC. Amino acids: CASSVGVQGEQFF.

The J gene is TRBJ1-5, the V gene TRBV7-2, with 10 bases that match TRBD1. The germline CDR1 and CDR2 sequences are SGHTA and FQGNSA. V lost 5 bases and J lost 0; bases outside the gene matches: 10. This CDR3 is built from 18 residues. Written as DNA, the CDR3 is TGTGCCAGCAGCCCGGGGACAGGGGCCCAATATAGCAATCAGCCCCAGCATTTT. Protein product: CASSPGTGAQYSNQPQHF. Drawing the rest from reference TRBV7-2 and TRBJ1-5, the complete variable domain is GAGVSQSPSNKVTEKGKDVELRCDPISGHTALYWYRQSLGQGLEFLIYFQGNSAPDKSGLPSDRFSAERTGGSVSTLTIQRTQQEDSAVYLCASSPGTGAQYSNQPQHFGDGTRLSIL.

The genes are TRBV7-2 and TRBJ1-6, with 7 bases lining up with TRBD1. The CDR3 length is 13 residues. The junction had 8 bases not matched to a gene; V was cut back by 5 bases and J by 13 bases. CDR1 is SGHTA and CDR2 is FQGNSA in the germline V gene. The CDR3 DNA reads TGTGCCAGCAGCCTAGGGGGCACATATCCCCTCCACTTT. Translation gives CASSLGGTYPLHF.

The V call is TRBV28, the J call TRBJ1-3; D is unclear. There are 15 residues in the CDR3. Trimming pared 6 bases from V and 2 bases from J, leaving 14 bases between. Germline V gene data show CDR1 as MDHEN and CDR2 as SYDVKM. CDR3 sequence (DNA): TGTGCCAGCAGCACCTTTGGGGAGGCTGGAAACACCATATATTTT. Its translation is CASSTFGEAGNTIYF.

The chain links TRBV4-1 to TRBJ2-3; 14 positions match TRBD2. This CDR3 is built from 20 residues. The V gene's germline CDR1 is MGHRA and CDR2 YSYEKL. With 1 base clipped from V and 1 base from J, the junction kept 10 bases outside the gene matches. DNA of the CDR3: TGCGCCAGCAGCCAAGCAGGGACTAGCGGGAGACGGCGGCGCACAGATACGCAGTATTTT. The encoded protein is CASSQAGTSGRRRRTDTQYF.

The chain recombines TRBV5-4 with TRBJ1-2, with 9 bases identical to TRBD1. Trimming took 4 bases from V and 6 from J; bases not matched to a gene: 13. Germline V gene lookup returns CDR1 SGHNT and CDR2 YYREEE (reference sequence). CDR3 length equals 16 residues. CDR3 residues: CASSIGQGLVLHGYTF. CDR3 bases: TGTGCCAGCAGCATCGGACAGGGGCTAGTCCTCCATGGCTACACCTTC.

The rearrangement uses TRBV28 and TRBJ1-6; D is perhaps TRBD1 (5 bases). The germline V gene encodes CDR1 MDHEN and CDR2 SYDVKM. The V end was cut by 5 bases, the J end by 9 bases, with 17 bases between. The CDR3 sequence is 15 residues long. The CDR3 DNA follows: TGTGCCAGCAGTGAACCGGGGGGGTGGGTTTCACCCCTCCACTTT. It codes for CASSEPGGWVSPLHF.

The chain uses TRBV3-1 (or the pseudogene TRBV3-2) and TRBJ2-5; 8 bases agree with TRBD2. This CDR3 contains 15 residues. With 2 bases clipped from V and 5 bases from J, the junction kept 7 bases outside the gene matches. Germline V lookup: CDR1 LGHDT, CDR2 YNNKEL (reference sequence). The CDR3 DNA sequence: TGTGCCAGCAGCCAAAAGGGACTAGTTCGCGAGACCCAGTACTTC. This gives the protein CASSQKGLVRETQYF.

J is TRBJ1-5 and V is TRBV6-2 or TRBV6-3, with D unclear. V was clipped by 0 bases and J by 4 bases, with 7 bases between them. Germline CDR1 is MNHEY and CDR2 is SVGEGT. The CDR3 loop spans 14 amino acids. The CDR3 DNA sequence: TGTGCCAGCAGTTACTCGAACCCGAATCAGCCCCAGCATTTT. This sequence encodes CASSYSNPNQPQHF.

The chain joins TRBV7-9 to TRBJ1-2, with D uncertain. V was shortened by 1 base and J by 2 bases, with 8 bases between the two germline ends. CDR3 length: 14 residues. CDR1 SEHNR and CDR2 FQNEAQ come from the germline V gene (reference sequence). CDR3 in DNA: TGTGCCAGCAGCTTAGTCACACAAAACTATGGCTACACCTTC. It yields the protein CASSLVTQNYGYTF.

This clone has only one observation. V is TRBV7-8 and J is TRBJ2-7; D unresolved. Germline V gives CDR1 SGHVS, CDR2 FQNEAQ. The CDR3 contains 17 residues. The V end lost 6 bases, the J end lost 0 bases, and 21 bases lay between the germline ends. The CDR3 nucleotides read TGTGCCAGCAGTTCCGGGCCGAGCCTTCTTCGCTCCTACGAGCAGTACTTC. It encodes CASSSGPSLLRSYEQYF.